This is a list of T cell receptor beta chains from one sample in a study of T-cell reconstitution after alpha-beta-depleted transplantation in children. TCRdb ran MiXCR on the PCR reads and lists one entry per CDR3 protein. This sample has fewer than 550,000 distinct CDR3 sequences, with approximately 10% found just once. This specimen consisted of PBMCs, mostly from graft donor cells, obtained 180 days after TCRalphabeta/CD19-depleted stem cell transplant. The receptor source for this set is a female patient aged 2 to 10 who had a stem cell transplant for aplastic anemia, so the T cells may come from the graft donor. CDR3s leave out the opening cysteine and the closing phenylalanine or tryptophan. Each record gives: J gene, clone size, V gene, CDR3 protein. Rows give clone size only sometimes, using once, few, many, or a class for an expanded clone.

j_gene: TRBJ2-7; abundance: NA; v_gene: TRBV7-3; CDR3aa: ASSASLDGYEQY
j_gene: TRBJ2-1; abundance: NA; v_gene: TRBV7-2; CDR3aa: ASSSPRVAGVEQF
j_gene: TRBJ1-6; abundance: NA; v_gene: TRBV20-1; CDR3aa: SALSGTGNSPLH
j_gene: TRBJ2-7; abundance: many; v_gene: TRBV27; CDR3aa: ASRPLSLAGEYEQY
j_gene: TRBJ2-1; abundance: NA; v_gene: TRBV29-1; CDR3aa: SVEMAGYYNEQF
j_gene: TRBJ1-5; abundance: many; v_gene: TRBV19; CDR3aa: ASSIMQGNNQPQH
j_gene: TRBJ1-4; abundance: NA; v_gene: TRBV7-2; CDR3aa: ASSPAPTNEKLF
j_gene: TRBJ2-5; abundance: few; v_gene: TRBV6-2/TRBV6-3; CDR3aa: ASRRDRPQETQY
j_gene: TRBJ2-7; abundance: few; v_gene: TRBV27; CDR3aa: ASSLSPGHIYEQY
j_gene: TRBJ1-5; abundance: NA; v_gene: TRBV9; CDR3aa: ASSGGQVSNQPQH
j_gene: TRBJ2-7; abundance: many; v_gene: TRBV7-2; CDR3aa: ASSPRQGYEQY
j_gene: TRBJ2-2; abundance: NA; v_gene: TRBV19; CDR3aa: ASSIGGNTGELF
j_gene: TRBJ2-1; abundance: NA; v_gene: TRBV7-2; CDR3aa: ASSVAGRSHNEQF
j_gene: TRBJ2-7; abundance: NA; v_gene: TRBV27; CDR3aa: ASLRSAVGGYEQY
j_gene: TRBJ2-5; abundance: few; v_gene: TRBV7-9; CDR3aa: ASSSQGGGFSGETQY